These 24 T cell receptor beta chains were sequenced from one sample in a study of chemoradiotherapy in HPV16-positive cancers. Libraries were prepared by immunoSEQ multiplex PCR; TCRdb keeps only in-frame clonotypes and omits some of them. The repertoire holds approximately 8,300 clones, with around 83% as singletons. The sample in question was tumor tissue, obtained from a patient who underwent chemoradiotherapy. These receptors came from a human donor with HPV-associated anogenital cancer.

This rearrangement joins TRBV29-1 to TRBJ2-1; D not certain. Looked up from germline, CDR1 is SQVTM and CDR2 is ANQGSEA. CDR3 length: 10 amino acids. Trimming removed 4 bases at V and 5 bases at J, with 3 bases between. In nucleotides, the CDR3 is TGCAGCGTTGCCCACAATGAGCAGTTCTTC. This sequence encodes CSVAHNEQFF.

J is TRBJ2-7 and V is TRBV7-9; D possibly corresponds to TRBD2 (6 bases). V lost 3 bases to trimming and J lost 2 bases, with 14 bases between them. The CDR3 is 15 residues long. Germline loops: CDR1 SEHNR, CDR2 FQNEAQ (reference sequence). CDR3 region: CASSFGGAVPYEQYF. CDR3 DNA: TGTGCCAGCAGCTTTGGCGGGGCGGTCCCCTACGAGCAGTACTTC.

The rearrangement joins TRBV10-3 to TRBJ2-5; no definite D call. Trimming stripped 4 bases from V and 5 bases from J, with 20 bases between. Germline lookup yields CDR1 ENHRY and CDR2 SYGVKD. This CDR3 has 16 residues. CDR3 in amino acids: CAISAPRLGFGETQYF. CDR3 nucleotide sequence: TGTGCCATCAGTGCGCCCCGCTTAGGGTTTGGTGAGACCCAGTACTTC.

This chain joins TRBV5-5 and TRBJ1-2; weak D call: TRBD1 (5 bases). The CDR3 covers 13 residues. Trimming pared 1 base from V and 7 bases from J, leaving 11 bases between. CDR1 is SGHKS, CDR2 YYEKEE, per germline (reference sequence). CDR3 amino acids: CASSLRVQAGYTF. The CDR3 nucleotides are TGTGCCAGCAGCTTGAGGGTACAGGCTGGCTACACCTTC.

This chain links TRBV7-2 with TRBJ1-3; D gene ambiguous. Trimming stripped 0 bases from V and 1 base from J, with 10 bases between. This CDR3 is 16 amino acids long. CDR1 and CDR2 from the germline V gene are SGHTA and FQGNSA. The CDR3 DNA reads TGTGCCAGCAGCTTAGCGCTTGCGGGATCTGGAAACACCATATATTTT. Protein: CASSLALAGSGNTIYF.

The chain employs TRBV6-5 and TRBJ1-1; 9 bases line up with TRBD1. The CDR3 totals 15 residues. The ends lost 2 bases at V and 7 bases at J; junction bases unmatched: 8. Germline values: CDR1 MNHEY, CDR2 SVGAGI. CDR3 bases: TGTGCCAGCAGTTACCTCGGGACAGGGAGATTTGAAGCTTTCTTT. Translated: CASSYLGTGRFEAFF.

The CDR3 sequence is CASSEGGSWTRGTEAFF. In DNA form, the CDR3 reads TGTGCCAGCAGCGAGGGTGGGTCTTGGACGAGAGGGACTGAAGCTTTCTTT. V and J are TRBV2 and TRBJ1-1; D remains unclear. V dropped 6 bases and J dropped 5 bases, with 25 bases sitting between them. Per the germline V gene, CDR1 is SNHLY and CDR2 is FYNNEI. CDR3 size: 17 residues.

The V gene is TRBV5-4, the J gene TRBJ1-4; TRBD1 is a possible D gene (5 bases). Germline values: CDR1 SGHNT, CDR2 YYREEE (reference sequence). Deletions cut 4 bases from V and 3 bases from J, with 10 bases between. The CDR3 is 14 residues long. The CDR3: CASSQGRANEKLFF. In nucleotides, the CDR3 is TGTGCCAGCAGCCAGGGACGGGCTAATGAAAAACTGTTTTTT.

This chain's CDR3 is CASSFGLAYEQYF. The CDR3 bases are TGTGCCAGCAGCTTTGGACTAGCCTACGAGCAGTACTTC. V and J are TRBV7-2 and TRBJ2-7; 7 nucleotides match TRBD2. The V gene end was trimmed by 3 bases and the J gene end by 2 bases; junction bases not matched to a gene: 1. The CDR3 runs to 13 residues. Germline V gene sequence: CDR1 SGHTA, CDR2 FQGNSA.

The chain links TRBV7-2 to TRBJ2-1, with a possible D match to TRBD2 (6 bases). Trimming pared 2 bases from V and 7 bases from J, leaving 12 bases between. This CDR3 spans 14 amino acids. Germline CDR1 and CDR2: SGHTA and FQGNSA. This chain's CDR3 is CASSLINAGNEQFF. Here the CDR3 DNA reads TGTGCCAGCAGCTTAATTAACGCGGGGAATGAGCAGTTCTTC. The entire variable domain, with the rest obtained from reference TRBV7-2 and TRBJ2-1, is as follows: GAGVSQSPSNKVTEKGKDVELRCDPISGHTALYWYRQSLGQGLEFLIYFQGNSAPDKSGLPSDRFSAERTGGSVSTLTIQRTQQEDSAVYLCASSLINAGNEQFFGPGTRLTVL.

The rearrangement joins TRBV19 to TRBJ1-6; D gene uncertain. Trimming cost V 1 base and J 2 bases, with 6 bases left between them. CDR1 LNHDA and CDR2 SQIVND come from the germline V gene (reference sequence). The CDR3 has 15 residues. CDR3 nucleotides: TGTGCCAGTAGTATAGGGCCCGCCTATAATTCACCCCTCCACTTT. It encodes CASSIGPAYNSPLHF.

A single count supports this clone. The chain is built from TRBV12-5 and TRBJ2-1, with TRBD2 matching 14 bases. The J segment lost 3 bases and the V segment lost 5 bases, leaving 9 bases of the junction unmatched. From germline, CDR1 is LGHNT and CDR2 FRNRAP. The CDR3 runs 18 residues. The CDR3: CASGGWTSGRRGYNEQFF. DNA of the CDR3: TGTGCTAGTGGTGGCTGGACTAGCGGGAGGAGAGGCTACAATGAGCAGTTCTTC.

The chain employs TRBV14 and TRBJ2-3, with D tentatively TRBD1 (6 bases). Germline V gene sequence: CDR1 SGHDN, CDR2 FVKESK. CDR3 length: 15 amino acids. V lost 1 base and J lost 2, with 10 bases in between. CDR3 sequence (DNA): TGTGCCAGCAGCCAAGGGCAGGGGAACACAGATACGCAGTATTTT. Translating it yields CASSQGQGNTDTQYF.

The rearrangement uses TRBV2 and TRBJ2-7; D is possibly TRBD1 (7 bases). Germline values: CDR1 SNHLY, CDR2 FYNNEI. This CDR3 has 13 amino acids. V lost 5 bases and J 9 bases, leaving 17 bases between the germline ends. This CDR3 reads CASSQKEGAGQYF. In DNA form, the CDR3 reads TGTGCCAGCAGTCAAAAGGAGGGGGCAGGGCAGTACTTC. Combining the CDR3 with reference TRBV2 and TRBJ2-7 gives the whole variable domain EPEVTQTPSHQVTQMGQEVILRCVPISNHLYFYWYRQILGQKVEFLVSFYNNEISEKSEIFDDQFSVERPDGSNFTLKIRSTKLEDSAMYFCASSQKEGAGQYFGPGTRLTVT.

This clone was observed a few times. The chain links TRBV19 to TRBJ1-5, with 11 bases identical to TRBD1. CDR3 length equals 17 residues. The V gene end was trimmed by 9 bases and the J gene end by 2 bases; junction bases not matched to a gene: 12. Germline CDR1 LNHDA, CDR2 SQIVND (reference sequence). CDR3 protein: CASSRDRGSVGNQPQHF. The CDR3 coding sequence is TGTGCCAGCAGCCGGGACAGGGGGTCAGTGGGCAATCAGCCCCAGCATTTT.

The CDR3 DNA reads TGTGCCATCAGTGAGCTCACAGGGGTAGGAACTGAAGCTTTCTTT. Protein product: CAISELTGVGTEAFF. The genes are TRBV10-3 and TRBJ1-1, with 7 positions matching TRBD1. The CDR3 sequence is 15 residues long. Trimming at V came to 2 bases and at J to 5 bases, leaving 8 bases not matched to a gene. Germline V gene data show CDR1 as ENHRY and CDR2 as SYGVKD.

The CDR3 sequence is CASSSSGSGEQYF. DNA for the CDR3: TGTGCCAGCAGTTCCTCGGGCTCTGGCGAGCAGTACTTC. This rearrangement joins TRBV6-5 to TRBJ2-7, with D uncertain. This CDR3 region has 13 residues. Germline values: CDR1 MNHEY, CDR2 SVGAGI. Trimming took 4 bases from V and 6 from J, leaving 13 bases between them.

This chain uses TRBV5-6 with TRBJ1-2, with a tentative D call TRBD1 (5 bases). The CDR3 spans 15 residues. Germline lookup yields CDR1 SGHDT and CDR2 YYEEEE. Trimming left V 0 bases short and J 3 bases short, with 12 bases between. Here the CDR3 reads CASSLGGTPDYGYTF. CDR3 in DNA: TGTGCCAGCAGCTTGGGTGGGACGCCAGACTATGGCTACACCTTC.

The V and J genes are TRBV30 and TRBJ2-3; D unclear. Germline CDR1 is GTSNPN and CDR2 is SVGIG (reference sequence). The CDR3 runs to 12 residues. V gave up 5 bases and J gave up 4 bases, with 10 bases separating them. The CDR3 loop is CAWGVVPDTQYF. The CDR3 DNA sequence: TGTGCCTGGGGGGTGGTGCCAGATACGCAGTATTTT.

This rearrangement joins TRBV5-1 to TRBJ2-5; 9 bases fit TRBD1. CDR1 SGHRS and CDR2 YFSETQ come from the germline V gene. The CDR3 is 16 residues long. With 4 bases clipped from V and 5 bases from J, the junction kept 12 bases outside the gene matches. Here the CDR3 reads CASSPEPGQGGETQYF. The CDR3 nucleotides read TGCGCCAGCAGCCCAGAACCGGGACAGGGAGGGGAGACCCAGTACTTC.

The J gene is TRBJ2-1, the V gene TRBV18; 9 bases fit TRBD2. Per the germline V gene, CDR1 is KGHSH and CDR2 is LQKENI. The CDR3 extends over 15 amino acids. Trimming at V came to 6 bases and at J to 10 bases, leaving 13 bases not matched to a gene. The CDR3, as DNA: TGTGCCAGCTCGAGCACCGGGACTAGCTCGGCCGAGCAGTTCTTC. It translates to CASSSTGTSSAEQFF.

The chain carries TRBV11-2 and TRBJ1-5; 8 positions match TRBD1. The junction had 10 bases not matched to a gene; V was cut back by 3 bases and J by 6 bases. This CDR3 has 16 residues. In germline, CDR1 is SGHAT, CDR2 FQNNGV. The CDR3 reads CASSLTHMGTGQPQHF. The CDR3 bases are TGTGCCAGCAGCTTGACCCATATGGGGACAGGTCAGCCCCAGCATTTT. Looking up the rest from reference TRBV11-2 and TRBJ1-5 gives the full variable domain: EAGVAQSPRYKIIEKRQSVAFWCNPISGHATLYWYQQILGQGPKLLIQFQNNGVVDDSQLPKDRFSAERLKGVDSTLKIQPAKLEDSAVYLCASSLTHMGTGQPQHFGDGTRLSIL.

This chain links TRBV11-2 with TRBJ1-4; D gene uncertain. From germline, CDR1 is SGHAT and CDR2 FQNNGV. Trimming took 5 bases from V and 8 from J, leaving 21 bases between them. The CDR3 spans 16 residues. Here the CDR3 reads CASSINSGGSFEKLFF. Here the CDR3 DNA reads TGTGCCAGCAGCATAAACTCAGGCGGAAGTTTCGAAAAACTGTTTTTT.

The CDR3: CATSWTSGGRHYEQYF. The CDR3 region has the DNA TGTGCCACCAGTTGGACTAGCGGGGGGCGTCACTACGAGCAGTACTTC. The V call is TRBV15, the J call TRBJ2-7; 14 nucleotides agree with TRBD2. The CDR3 is 16 residues long. CDR1 and CDR2 from the germline V gene are LNHNV and YYDKDF (reference sequence). Trimming at V came to 6 bases and at J to 3 bases, leaving 7 bases not matched to a gene.